A single T cell receptor (beta chain) is shown here with its context. V lost 7 bases to trimming and J lost 3 bases, with 11 bases between them. The germline gives CDR1 SGHRS, CDR2 YFSETQ. The CDR3 length is 12 residues. These data are taken from a study of technical replicates of blood from a handful of donors. Using immunoSEQ multiplex PCR, the repertoire was profiled, and TCRdb retains in-frame clones only, with some absent. The sample consists of about 14,000 clones, more than 85% of them appearing once. This rearrangement joins TRBV5-1 to TRBJ2-7; tentative D call: TRBD2 (6 bases). The sequencing sample was made of PBMCs. The receptor was isolated from a human donor in good health. The DNA of the CDR3 is TGCGCCAGCGGGACCGGGAGCTACGAGCAGTACTTC. Protein sequence: CASGTGSYEQYF.